Each of the 21 T cell receptor beta chains below was sequenced from the same sample in a study of OX40 agonist ivuxolimab in advanced cancers. The table came from immunoSEQ multiplex PCR; TCRdb's copy has only in-frame clones and leaves some out. Here the sample spans roughly 36,000 clones, 74% being singletons. Sample: CD4+ or CD8+ T cells sorted from blood, taken in a trial of the OX40 agonist ivuxolimab. The receptors shown here come from an adult with an advanced solid tumor such as melanoma, head and neck, liver or kidney cancer.

This sequence joins TRBV6-5 and TRBJ1-1; 8 bases map to TRBD1. The CDR3 length is 15 residues. Germline values: CDR1 MNHEY, CDR2 SVGAGI. V lost 0 bases and J lost 5; bases outside the gene matches: 5. CDR3 DNA: TGTGCCAGCAGTTACTCACAGGGGGGTTCGACTGAAGCTTTCTTT. Residues: CASSYSQGGSTEAFF.

This clone came up a few times. This chain joins TRBV18 and TRBJ2-5; 7 bases are shared with TRBD2. This CDR3 is built from 15 residues. V lost 6 bases and J lost 5; bases outside the gene matches: 12. The germline gives CDR1 KGHSH, CDR2 LQKENI. DNA of the CDR3: TGTGCCAGCTCGGACTTGACGGGGAGGGAGGAGACCCAGTACTTC. Protein sequence: CASSDLTGREETQYF. The whole variable domain, filled in from reference TRBV18 and TRBJ2-5, reads NAGVMQNPRHLVRRRGQEARLRCSPMKGHSHVYWYRQLPEEGLKFMVYLQKENIIDESGMPKERFSAEFPKEGPSILRIQQVVRGDSAAYFCASSDLTGREETQYFGPGTRLLVL.

V and J are TRBV13 and TRBJ2-3; D uncertain. Germline loops: CDR1 PRHDT, CDR2 FYEKMQ (reference sequence). The V end was cut by 4 bases, the J end by 2 bases, with 7 bases between. CDR3 length: 13 residues. CDR3 DNA: TGTGCCAGCAGCTCCGACCACACAGATACGCAGTATTTT. It is translated as CASSSDHTDTQYF. The full variable domain, in which reference TRBV13 and TRBJ2-3 provide the parts outside the CDR3, is AAGVIQSPRHLIKEKRETATLKCYPIPRHDTVYWYQQGPGQDPQFLISFYEKMQSDKGSIPDRFSAQQFSDYHSELNMSSLELGDSALYFCASSSDHTDTQYFGPGTRLTVL.

The gene calls are TRBV12-5 and TRBJ1-2, with TRBD1 identical over 8 bases. The CDR3 is made up of 13 amino acids. Germline V CDR1 and CDR2: LGHNT, FRNRAP. J lost 8 bases, V lost 6 bases, and 8 bases had no gene match. The CDR3 loop is CASGYRGGRGYTF. DNA of the CDR3: TGTGCTAGTGGCTACAGGGGGGGGAGAGGCTACACCTTC.

This sequence joins TRBV6-1 and TRBJ1-2; D unclear. Germline lookup yields CDR1 MNHNS and CDR2 SASEGT. The CDR3 covers 14 residues. V was trimmed by 0 bases and J by 3 bases, leaving 8 bases between them. The chain's CDR3 is CASSEAGLHYGYTF. CDR3 sequence (DNA): TGTGCCAGCAGTGAAGCCGGACTACACTATGGCTACACCTTC.

This clone showed up just a few times. The chain carries TRBV9 and TRBJ1-6; unclear D gene. Germline V CDR1 and CDR2: SGDLS, YYNGEE. The germline V and J ends were trimmed by 0 bases and 7 bases, with 8 bases remaining between them. The CDR3 covers 14 residues. The CDR3 here is CASSVGSRNSPLHF. CDR3 coding DNA: TGTGCCAGCAGCGTAGGATCCCGAAATTCACCCCTCCACTTT.

Comments on this clone: Distinct nucleotide sequences in the sample also encode this CDR3. The gene calls are TRBV5-1 and TRBJ1-5; D may be TRBD1 (5 bases). Germline CDR1 SGHRS, CDR2 YFSETQ. The CDR3 spans 14 residues. Trimming shortened V by 0 bases and J by 4 bases, and 8 bases separated the two germline ends. CDR3 sequence: CASSLGTSNQPQHF. In DNA, the CDR3 is TGCGCCAGCAGCTTGGGGACATCTAATCAGCCCCAGCATTTT.

This chain links TRBV29-1 with TRBJ2-7; D uncertain. Germline CDR1 and CDR2: SQVTM and ANQGSEA. The CDR3 runs to 12 residues. Between the trimmed V and J ends, which lost 6 bases and 0 bases, there was a span of 9 bases. The CDR3 loop reads CSVRLDSYEQYF. The CDR3 DNA reads TGCAGCGTCCGACTGGACTCCTACGAGCAGTACTTC.

The chain employs TRBV11-2 and TRBJ1-6; D possibly corresponds to TRBD1 (5 bases). V was cut by 2 bases and J by 0 bases, with 17 bases left in between. CDR1 SGHAT and CDR2 FQNNGV come from the germline V gene. The CDR3 spans 19 residues. The CDR3 region is CASSLSAGPLGSYNSPLHF. In nucleotides, the CDR3 is TGTGCCAGCAGCTTATCAGCAGGGCCCCTAGGCTCCTATAATTCACCCCTCCACTTT.

This clone has just one count. J is TRBJ1-6 and V is TRBV6-1; D remains ambiguous. V lost 6 bases and J 7 bases, leaving 10 bases between the germline ends. Germline values: CDR1 MNHNS, CDR2 SASEGT. This CDR3 region has 13 residues. In DNA form, the CDR3 reads TGTGCCAGCAGGATAACTATGAATTCACCCCTCCACTTT. Translating gives CASRITMNSPLHF.

The rearrangement uses TRBV25-1 and TRBJ1-2; D not resolved. CDR1 and CDR2 from the germline V gene are MGHDK and SYGVNS. The length of the CDR3 is 13 residues. Trimming removed 2 bases at V and 4 bases at J, with 8 bases between. Here the CDR3 reads CASSEVASYGYTF. The CDR3 DNA is TGTGCCAGCAGTGAAGTGGCCAGCTATGGCTACACCTTC.

The CDR3 protein is CAICRDRGYGYTF. The CDR3 DNA reads as TGTGCCATCTGCAGGGACAGGGGCTATGGCTACACCTTC. The chain recombines TRBV10-3 with TRBJ1-2, with TRBD1 identical over 10 bases. Losses at the gene ends were 8 bases for V and 4 bases for J; bases not matched to a gene: 4. CDR3 length equals 13 residues. CDR1 ENHRY and CDR2 SYGVKD come from the germline V gene.

The chain couples TRBV6-6 to TRBJ2-2; no clear D. The CDR3 runs to 14 residues. CDR1 and CDR2 from the germline V gene are MNHNY and SVGAGI (reference sequence). V lost 2 bases to trimming and J lost 1 base, with 5 bases between them. CDR3 in amino acids: CASSYDLNTGELFF. In DNA, the CDR3 is TGTGCCAGCAGTTACGATCTGAACACCGGGGAGCTGTTTTTT.

The chain is built from TRBV28 and TRBJ1-1, with a tentative D call TRBD1 (5 bases). V was trimmed by 2 bases and J by 9 bases, leaving 7 bases between them. CDR3 length equals 11 residues. Germline loops: CDR1 MDHEN, CDR2 SYDVKM. The CDR3, as DNA: TGTGCCAGCAGTTTACCAGGGCAAGCTTTCTTT. Protein sequence: CASSLPGQAFF.

The rearrangement uses TRBV12-2 and TRBJ1-2. TRBV12-2 is deemed a pseudogene. CDR3 length equals 17 residues. The CDR3 reads CASRLSGGAMRYYGYTF. The CDR3 coding sequence is TGTGCAAGTCGCTTAAGCGGGGGGGCGATGAGGTACTATGGCTACACCTTC.

This chain joins TRBV5-6 and TRBJ2-1, with D tentatively TRBD2 (5 bases). Looked up from germline, CDR1 is SGHDT and CDR2 is YYEEEE. V shed 0 bases and J shed 0 bases, with 10 bases lying between them. The CDR3 is made up of 16 amino acids. Here the CDR3 DNA reads TGTGCCAGCAGCTTGGCCGAGGGAAGCTCCTACAATGAGCAGTTCTTC. Its protein product is CASSLAEGSSYNEQFF.

This rearrangement joins TRBV5-1 to TRBJ2-3; TRBD2 matches at 7 bases. The length of the CDR3 is 15 residues. Trimming took 0 bases from V and 4 from J; bases not matched to a gene: 5. CDR1 is SGHRS and CDR2 is YFSETQ in the germline V gene. The CDR3 spells CASSLERGRADTQYF. The CDR3, as DNA: TGCGCCAGCAGCTTGGAGCGGGGACGGGCAGATACGCAGTATTTT.

The V gene is TRBV10-2, the J gene TRBJ1-2; the D gene is possibly TRBD1 (5 bases). CDR3 length: 13 amino acids. Germline V gene sequence: CDR1 WSHSY, CDR2 SAAADI. Trimming stripped 10 bases from V and 0 bases from J, with 12 bases between. DNA of the CDR3: TGCGCCACCGGGGACGGCCCTAACTATGGCTACACCTTC. This translates into CATGDGPNYGYTF.

This clone occurred a few times. The V call is TRBV11-2, the J call TRBJ2-2; D gene unclear. Trimming took off 1 base at V and 7 bases at J, with 4 bases between the two ends. In germline, CDR1 is SGHAT, CDR2 FQNNGV. The CDR3 is made up of 12 amino acids. This chain's CDR3 is CASSLVLGELFF. For the CDR3, the DNA is TGTGCCAGCAGCTTAGTTCTCGGGGAGCTGTTTTTT.

The chain joins TRBV13 to TRBJ1-2; TRBD1 might be the D (6 bases). The CDR3 length is 16 residues. Germline-derived CDR1 and CDR2 are PRHDT and FYEKMQ (reference sequence). The V end was cut by 2 bases, the J end by 4 bases, with 17 bases between. Here the CDR3 DNA reads TGTGCCAGCAGCTTAAAGCCCGGGACAATCGGCTATGGCTACACCTTC. Translated: CASSLKPGTIGYGYTF.

V gene TRBV30 combines with J gene TRBJ2-7; TRBD2 matches 10 bases. The CDR3 contains 14 residues. J gave up 3 bases and V 1 base, and 3 bases lay outside the gene matches. Germline lookup yields CDR1 GTSNPN and CDR2 SVGIG (reference sequence). In nucleotides, the CDR3 is TGTGCCTGGAGTGGGCTAGCGGGAGTCTACGAGCAGTACTTC. It is translated as CAWSGLAGVYEQYF.